The clone carrying this T cell receptor beta chain was counted ten times or more. What it recognizes is unknown. This CDR3 has 15 amino acids. Germline values: CDR1 MRHNA, CDR2 SNTAGT. V lost 6 bases and J lost 8; bases outside the gene matches: 8. These data are taken from a study of identical twins. Findings of the study overall: With monozygotic twins, out-of-frame TCR alpha sharing exceeded what models estimated.

Addition of a universal primer site occurred through template switching, and cDNA carried unique molecular identifiers. TCRdb called the 5' RACE reads again in MiXCR, with one record for every CDR3 protein. In the table there are 150,000 or so distinct CDR3 sequences, roughly 3.5% of which are singletons. Everyone who gave samples was a healthy Caucasian. V gene TRBV6-4 combines with J gene TRBJ2-1; 12 positions agree with TRBD2. This sequence was found in a man between 18 and 35 years old in good health. The sample comprised memory T cells sorted from blood. The CDR3 reads CASSPGTSGQDEQFF. The DNA for the CDR3 is TGTGCCAGCAGCCCAGGGACTAGCGGGCAAGATGAGCAGTTCTTC.